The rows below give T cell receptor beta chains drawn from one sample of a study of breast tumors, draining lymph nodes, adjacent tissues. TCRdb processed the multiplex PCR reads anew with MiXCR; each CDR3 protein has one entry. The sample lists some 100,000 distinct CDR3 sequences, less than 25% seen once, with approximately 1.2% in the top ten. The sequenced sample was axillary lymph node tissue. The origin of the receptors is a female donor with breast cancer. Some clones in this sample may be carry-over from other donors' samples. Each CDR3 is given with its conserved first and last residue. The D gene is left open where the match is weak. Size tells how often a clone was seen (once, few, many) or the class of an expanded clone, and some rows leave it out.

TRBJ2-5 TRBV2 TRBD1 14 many TGTGCCAGCATACGAGACAGGGTGGAGGAGACCCAGTACTTC CASIRDRVEETQYF
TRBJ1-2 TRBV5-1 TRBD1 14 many TGCGCCAGCAGCTTGCCGACAGGGGGCTATGGCTACACCTTC CASSLPTGGYGYTF
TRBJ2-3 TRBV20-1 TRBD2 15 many TGCAGTGCTAGAGCGAGAGGGACTAGTCGAGATACGCAGTATTTT CSARARGTSRDTQYF
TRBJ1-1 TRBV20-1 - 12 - TGCAGTGCTAGAGCCCCCGGGGGGGAGGCTTTCTTT CSARAPGGEAFF
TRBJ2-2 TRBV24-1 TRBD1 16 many TGTGCCACCAGTGATTGGACAGGGTTAAACGCCGGGGAGCTGTTTTTT CATSDWTGLNAGELFF
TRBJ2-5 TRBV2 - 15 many TGTGCCAGCAGTGAAGGGGGGACATCAAGAGAGACCCAGTACTTC CASSEGGTSRETQYF
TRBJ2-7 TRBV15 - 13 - TGTGCCACTCGCCAGGGAGGAACCTACGAGCGGTGCTTC CATRQGGTYERCF
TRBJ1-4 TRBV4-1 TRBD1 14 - TGCGCCAGCAGCGGTCGACAGGGGAATGAAAAACTGTTTTTT CASSGRQGNEKLFF
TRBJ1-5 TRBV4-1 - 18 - TGCGCCAGCAGCCAAGTTTGGTTCTCGGCAGGGCCTAATCAGCCCCAGCATTTT CASSQVWFSAGPNQPQHF
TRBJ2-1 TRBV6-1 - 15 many TGTGCCAGCAGTGAAGATGGGGGCCGGGATTATGAGCAGTTCTTC CASSEDGGRDYEQFF
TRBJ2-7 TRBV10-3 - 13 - TGTGCCATCAGTTACGGCGAAACCTACGAGCAGTACTTC CAISYGETYEQYF
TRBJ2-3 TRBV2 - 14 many TGTGCCAGCAGTGGTTTGGGGAATCGAGATACGCAGTATTTT CASSGLGNRDTQYF
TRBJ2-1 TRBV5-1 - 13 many TGCGCCAGCAGGCGTACGGAGTACAATGAGCAGTTCTTC CASRRTEYNEQFF
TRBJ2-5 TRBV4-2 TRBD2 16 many TGTGCCAGCAGCCAAGATCTGACTAGCAGCCAAGAGACCCAGTACTTC CASSQDLTSSQETQYF
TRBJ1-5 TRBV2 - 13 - TGTGCCAGCAACTTCCAGGGCAATCAGCCCCAGCATTTT CASNFQGNQPQHF
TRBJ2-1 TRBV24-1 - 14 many TGTGCCACCAGTGACCTGGGGATAGATGGTGAGCAGTTCTTC CATSDLGIDGEQFF
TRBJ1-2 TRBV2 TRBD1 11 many TGTGCCATCCGACAGGGGTTAGGCTACACCTTC CAIRQGLGYTF
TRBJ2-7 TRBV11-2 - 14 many TGTGCCAGCAGCTCCAGGGTTGGCGACTACGAGCAGTACTTC CASSSRVGDYEQYF
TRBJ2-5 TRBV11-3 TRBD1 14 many TGTGCCAGCAGCCCCTGGGACAGACAAGAGACCCAGTACTTC CASSPWDRQETQYF
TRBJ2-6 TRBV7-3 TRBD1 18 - TGTGCCAGCAGCTTGGGGGGACAGGGGGCGGCTGGGGCCAACGTCCTGACTTTC CASSLGGQGAAGANVLTF
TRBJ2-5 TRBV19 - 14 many TGTGCCAGTAGTCCAAACCCCAAGGACAGGACCCAGTACTTC CASSPNPKDRTQYF
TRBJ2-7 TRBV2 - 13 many TGTGCCAGCAGGACTCCGGGTTCCTACGAGCAGTACTTC CASRTPGSYEQYF
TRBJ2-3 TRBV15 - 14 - TGTGCCATCAGTAGCCCTAGCGGCACAGATACGCAGTATTTT CAISSPSGTDTQYF
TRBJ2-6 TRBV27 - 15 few TGTGCCAGCAGCCACACATACTCTGGGGCCAACGTCCTGACTTTC CASSHTYSGANVLTF
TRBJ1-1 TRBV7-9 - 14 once TGTGCCAGCAGCTTACAGACGGATTGGGCTGAAGCTTTCTTT CASSLQTDWAEAFF
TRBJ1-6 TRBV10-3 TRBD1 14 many TGTGCCATCAAGACAGGGGACTCTTATTCACCCCTCCACTTT CAIKTGDSYSPLHF
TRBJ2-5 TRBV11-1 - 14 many TGTGCCAGCAGCCCCCGGGACGGGGTGGAGACCCAGTACTTC CASSPRDGVETQYF
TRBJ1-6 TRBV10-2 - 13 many TGCGCCAGCAGTCTCCAGGTCGCATCACCCCTCCACTTT CASSLQVASPLHF
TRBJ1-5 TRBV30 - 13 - TGTGCCTGGAGTGTAAACAGCAATCAGCCCCAGCATTTT CAWSVNSNQPQHF
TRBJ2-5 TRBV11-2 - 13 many TGTGCCAGCAGCTCCCGGGACAAAGGGACCCAGTACTTC CASSSRDKGTQYF
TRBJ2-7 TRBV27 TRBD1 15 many TGTGCCAGCAGTTTGGGACAGGGGTGGACCTACGAGCAGTACTTC CASSLGQGWTYEQYF